What follows are 26 T cell receptor beta chains derived from one specimen sequenced in a study of OX40 agonist ivuxolimab in advanced cancers. The table came from immunoSEQ multiplex PCR; TCRdb's copy has only in-frame clones and leaves some out. The data hold around 36,000 clones, with more than 85% observed a single time. Material: CD4+ or CD8+ T cells sorted from blood, obtained in a trial of the OX40 agonist ivuxolimab. The receptors shown here come from an adult with an advanced solid tumor such as melanoma, head and neck, liver or kidney cancer.

The gene calls are TRBV29-1 and TRBJ2-6; 10 bases align to TRBD1. Germline V lookup: CDR1 SQVTM, CDR2 ANQGSEA. Losses at the gene ends were 4 bases for V and 3 bases for J; bases not matched to a gene: 3. This CDR3 is 15 amino acids long. CDR3 DNA sequence: TGCAGCGTTGGACAGGGGGCTGGTGGGGCCAACGTCCTGACTTTC. Translated, it gives CSVGQGAGGANVLTF.

The chain uses TRBV6-4 and TRBJ2-3, with no clear D. V lost 2 bases, J lost 0 bases, and 6 bases lay in between. This CDR3 comprises 14 residues. CDR1 and CDR2 (germline): MRHNA, SNTAGT. CDR3 coding DNA: TGTGCCAGCAGTGACGGCGAGAGCACAGATACGCAGTATTTT. It encodes CASSDGESTDTQYF.

J is TRBJ1-2 and V is TRBV6-6, with 8 bases fitting TRBD1. V lost 2 bases and J lost 7; bases outside the gene matches: 9. This CDR3 contains 15 residues. Germline values: CDR1 MNHNY, CDR2 SVGAGI (reference sequence). The CDR3 protein is CASSYTETGVFGYTF. CDR3 sequence (DNA): TGTGCCAGCAGTTACACCGAGACAGGGGTTTTTGGCTACACCTTC.

The rearrangement joins TRBV4-3 to TRBJ2-7, with D perhaps matching TRBD1 or TRBD2 (5 bases each). Trimming cost V 0 bases and J 5 bases, with 17 bases left between them. CDR3 length equals 16 residues. From germline, CDR1 is LGHNA and CDR2 YSLEER. CDR3 loop: CASSQDLGERKNEQYF. The CDR3 DNA follows: TGCGCCAGCAGCCAAGACTTGGGGGAAAGGAAGAACGAGCAGTACTTC.

The chain carries TRBV29-1 and TRBJ2-1, with D possibly matching TRBD2 (5 bases). The ends were cut back, 1 base at V and 7 bases at J, with 14 bases in the middle. CDR3 length equals 14 residues. Germline V gene data show CDR1 as SQVTM and CDR2 as ANQGSEA. In DNA, the CDR3 is TGCAGCGTTGAAGGACTCTCCCCGGGGAATGAGCAGTTCTTC. Its protein product is CSVEGLSPGNEQFF.

The rearrangement links TRBV5-4 to TRBJ1-2; 7 nucleotides match TRBD1. The CDR3 runs 14 residues. Trimming at V came to 4 bases and at J to 4 bases, leaving 7 bases not matched to a gene. The germline CDR1 and CDR2 sequences are SGHNT and YYREEE (reference sequence). In DNA, the CDR3 is TGTGCCAGCAGCCCGGGACAGCCACGCTATGGCTACACCTTC. Its translation: CASSPGQPRYGYTF.

V usage is TRBV18 and J usage is TRBJ2-7, with TRBD2 as a possible D gene (5 bases). The CDR3 consists of 14 residues. The germline CDR1 and CDR2 sequences are KGHSH and LQKENI. V was clipped by 2 bases and J by 2 bases, with 10 bases between them. In DNA, the CDR3 is TGTGCCAGCTCACCAATAGGGAGTACCTACGAGCAGTACTTC. Its translation is CASSPIGSTYEQYF.

The chain links TRBV5-6 to TRBJ2-7; TRBD2 aligns across 8 bases. V was clipped by 7 bases and J by 4 bases; unmatched bases: 10. Germline CDR1 reads SGHDT; CDR2 reads YYEEEE. The CDR3 is made up of 14 amino acids. The chain's CDR3 is CASGGGPSFYEQYF. The DNA of the CDR3 is TGTGCCAGCGGCGGGGGGCCCTCATTTTACGAGCAGTACTTC.

This clone appeared once. The chain carries TRBV29-1 and TRBJ2-2, with D perhaps matching TRBD2 (5 bases). Germline V gene lookup returns CDR1 SQVTM and CDR2 ANQGSEA. This CDR3 comprises 13 residues. V lost 8 bases and J 3 bases, leaving 13 bases between the germline ends. Here the CDR3 DNA reads TGCAGCTTGAGGGTCTCGGACACCGGGGAGCTGTTTTTT. Translation gives CSLRVSDTGELFF.

The chain joins TRBV30 to TRBJ2-5; 9 nucleotides line up with TRBD2. The length of the CDR3 is 14 residues. Looked up from germline, CDR1 is GTSNPN and CDR2 is SVGIG (reference sequence). Trimming took 4 bases from V and 5 from J; bases not matched to a gene: 8. The chain's CDR3 is CAWNGAGGSETQYF. The CDR3, as DNA: TGTGCCTGGAATGGAGCGGGGGGATCGGAGACCCAGTACTTC.

The chain recombines TRBV14 with TRBJ2-7; 11 nucleotides align to TRBD2. V was clipped by 3 bases and J by 3 bases; unmatched bases: 4. The CDR3 has 15 amino acids. From germline, CDR1 is SGHDN and CDR2 FVKESK. In DNA form, the CDR3 reads TGTGCCAGCAGCCACCGTGGGACTAGCGGCTACGAGCAGTACTTC. Protein product: CASSHRGTSGYEQYF.

The V call is TRBV27, the J call TRBJ2-7; D is possibly TRBD1 or TRBD2 (5 bases each). This CDR3 contains 13 residues. Trimming stripped 2 bases from V and 0 bases from J, with 5 bases between. The germline V gene encodes CDR1 MNHEY and CDR2 SMNVEV (reference sequence). The CDR3 spells CASSLGGSYEQYF. The CDR3, as DNA: TGTGCCAGCAGTTTAGGGGGCTCCTACGAGCAGTACTTC.

This clone was seen a few times. The chain is built from TRBV11-3 and TRBJ1-1, with TRBD1 matching 7 bases. The CDR3 totals 13 residues. Losses at the gene ends were 3 bases for V and 5 bases for J; bases not matched to a gene: 3. Germline CDR1 is SGHNT and CDR2 is YENEEA. The CDR3 nucleotides read TGTGCCAGCAGCTTCGGCAGGGGGACTGAAGCTTTCTTT. Translation: CASSFGRGTEAFF.

The rearrangement uses TRBV7-6 and TRBJ1-3; 7 positions agree with TRBD1. V shed 2 bases and J 3 bases; nucleotides not matched to a gene: 4. This CDR3 has 15 amino acids. The germline V gene has CDR1 SGHVS and CDR2 FNYEAQ. CDR3 in DNA: TGTGCCAGCAGCTTATTGGGGACAGATGGAAACACCATATATTTT. Its protein is CASSLLGTDGNTIYF.

The chain links TRBV5-1 to TRBJ1-1; 12 positions match TRBD1. The CDR3 is 14 residues long. Germline values: CDR1 SGHRS, CDR2 YFSETQ. Germline trimming cut 4 bases from V and 6 bases from J; bases unmatched to any gene: 4. CDR3 region: CASSGGQGAAEAFF. The CDR3 region has the DNA TGCGCCAGCAGCGGGGGACAGGGGGCCGCTGAAGCTTTCTTT.

V is TRBV10-3 and J is TRBJ2-7; the match to TRBD1 covers 9 bases. The V gene end was trimmed by 3 bases and the J gene end by 4 bases; junction bases not matched to a gene: 4. CDR1 and CDR2 from the germline V gene are ENHRY and SYGVKD. There are 14 residues in the CDR3. The CDR3 DNA is TGTGCCATCAGTGACGGACAGGGGCCTTACGAGCAGTACTTC. As protein: CAISDGQGPYEQYF.

In its sample, this clone is large. The rearrangement links TRBV5-8 to TRBJ1-1; D is uncertain. The V end lost 1 base, the J end lost 7 bases, and 11 bases lay between the germline ends. The CDR3 loop spans 13 amino acids. Germline-derived CDR1 and CDR2 are SGHTS and YDEGEE. This CDR3 reads CASSLNSFDEAFF. DNA of the CDR3: TGTGCCAGCAGCTTGAACAGCTTCGATGAAGCTTTCTTT.

V usage is TRBV5-6 and J usage is TRBJ2-4; 8 nucleotides line up with TRBD1. Germline lookup yields CDR1 SGHDT and CDR2 YYEEEE. V was pared by 3 bases and J by 9 bases, with 8 bases of the junction left unmatched. This CDR3 has 14 amino acids. The chain's CDR3 is CASSSDRAQIIQYF. The CDR3 DNA reads as TGTGCCAGCAGCTCGGACAGGGCCCAGATCATTCAGTACTTC.

The genes are TRBV7-9 and TRBJ2-7; no clear D. Trimming took off 6 bases at V and 0 bases at J, with 6 bases between the two ends. The CDR3 extends over 12 amino acids. CDR1 is SEHNR and CDR2 is FQNEAQ in the germline V gene (reference sequence). The CDR3 sequence is CASSQISYEQYF. In DNA form, the CDR3 reads TGTGCCAGCAGTCAGATCTCCTACGAGCAGTACTTC.

J is TRBJ1-5 and V is TRBV7-9; possibly TRBD1 for D (5 bases). This CDR3 is built from 17 residues. V was pared by 1 base and J by 4 bases, with 17 bases between. CDR1 and CDR2 (germline): SEHNR, FQNEAQ (reference sequence). The CDR3 bases are TGTGCCAGCAGCTTAGAGTCTAGGCGGGGGGGGAATCAGCCCCAGCATTTT. As protein: CASSLESRRGGNQPQHF.

The CDR3, as DNA: TGTGCCAGTAGCCGGACTAGCGGGGGGGCCATAATGTACGAGCAGTACTTC. Its translation is CASSRTSGGAIMYEQYF. This chain uses TRBV19 with TRBJ2-7, with 15 bases that match TRBD2. The CDR3 is 17 amino acids. V trimming: 6 bases; J trimming: 4 bases; junction bases outside the gene matches: 10. Germline V CDR1 and CDR2: LNHDA, SQIVND (reference sequence). Full variable domain (rest looked up from reference TRBV19 and TRBJ2-7): DGGITQSPKYLFRKEGQNVTLSCEQNLNHDAMYWYRQDPGQGLRLIYYSQIVNDFQKGDIAEGYSVSREKKESFPLTVTSAQKNPTAFYLCASSRTSGGAIMYEQYFGPGTRLTVT.

This clone was observed once. J is TRBJ2-3 and V is TRBV4-2; TRBD2 matches at 7 bases. V dropped 0 bases and J dropped 5; count of bases not matched to a gene: 5. CDR3 size: 15 residues. CDR1 LGHNA and CDR2 YNFKEQ come from the germline V gene. The CDR3 sequence is CASSQDPLARDTQYF. The CDR3 DNA is TGTGCCAGCAGCCAAGATCCACTAGCGAGAGATACGCAGTATTTT.

This chain links TRBV6-1 with TRBJ1-1, with D maybe TRBD1 (5 bases). The CDR3 is 16 amino acids. Germline-derived CDR1 and CDR2 are MNHNS and SASEGT. Trimming shortened V by 4 bases and J by 5 bases, and 20 bases separated the two germline ends. The DNA of the CDR3 is TGTGCCAGCAGTGGAAAAATGACAGATTTGGGTACTGAAGCTTTCTTT. Protein product: CASSGKMTDLGTEAFF.

The chain carries TRBV11-2 and TRBJ1-2; 7 nucleotides match TRBD1. The CDR3 is made up of 17 amino acids. V lost 4 bases to trimming and J lost 6 bases; unmatched junction nucleotides: 17. The germline V gene has CDR1 SGHAT and CDR2 FQNNGV. DNA of the CDR3: TGTGCCAGCAGCTCCCCCGCCGAGTCTACAGGGGTCAATGGCTACACCTTC. Translated: CASSSPAESTGVNGYTF.

V and J are TRBV7-9 and TRBJ2-1; D possibly corresponds to TRBD1 (6 bases). V was clipped by 4 bases and J by 4 bases, with 14 bases between them. Germline V gene sequence: CDR1 SEHNR, CDR2 FQNEAQ (reference sequence). CDR3 length: 15 amino acids. The CDR3 protein is CASSSGAPVYNEQFF. In DNA form, the CDR3 reads TGTGCCAGCAGCTCAGGGGCGCCTGTTTACAATGAGCAGTTCTTC.

The table lists this clone with a few counts. The V gene is TRBV10-3, the J gene TRBJ1-1, with D unclear. The CDR3 is 11 amino acids. The V and J ends lost 10 bases and 4 bases respectively, with 10 bases between them. Germline loops: CDR1 ENHRY, CDR2 SYGVKD. CDR3 coding DNA: TGTGCCACGAGGAGTGGCACTGAAGCTTTCTTT. It translates to CATRSGTEAFF.